These T cell receptor beta chains were read from a single sample in a study of STAT5B mutations in CD4+ large granular lymphocyte leukemia. Produced via immunoSEQ multiplex PCR; TCRdb's table is partial and in-frame only. The sample records roughly 32,000 clones, around 90% being singletons. The sequenced sample consisted of CD4+ T cells from blood buffy coats. These receptors all come from a human donor in good health. Each CDR3 is given with its conserved first and last residue.

V: TRBV9
J: TRBJ1-5
CDR3: CASSHDSNQPQHF

V: TRBV7-9
J: TRBJ2-1
CDR3: CASSLSQTYNEQFF

V: TRBV2
J: TRBJ2-7
CDR3: CASSGRDSDEQYF

V: TRBV14
J: TRBJ1-4
CDR3: CASSHKERDEKLFF

V: TRBV11-2
J: TRBJ2-1
CDR3: CASSLDHNSYNEQFF

V: TRBV18
J: TRBJ2-1
CDR3: CASSPRQWSYYNEQFF

V: TRBV29-1
J: TRBJ1-1
CDR3: CSVDRGSNTEAFF

V: TRBV2
J: TRBJ1-2
CDR3: CASSAETGVYGYTF

V: TRBV18
J: TRBJ1-1
CDR3: CASSPRFQRYTEAFF

V: TRBV28
J: TRBJ2-7
CDR3: CASSLFWDEQYF

V: TRBV28
J: TRBJ1-1
CDR3: CASSSHGDRVGTEAFF

V: TRBV27
J: TRBJ2-4
CDR3: CASSLGSLGSGAKNIQYF

V: TRBV28
J: TRBJ2-3
CDR3: CASSRQWGGDRTDTQYF

V: TRBV6-1
J: TRBJ1-1
CDR3: CASSKVGELVTGNAEAFF

V: TRBV29-1
J: TRBJ1-4
CDR3: CSLPPGEKLFF

V: TRBV18
J: TRBJ2-2
CDR3: CASSPSGPGTGNTGELFF

V: TRBV5-6
J: TRBJ1-1
CDR3: CASSSRGTGGNTEAFF